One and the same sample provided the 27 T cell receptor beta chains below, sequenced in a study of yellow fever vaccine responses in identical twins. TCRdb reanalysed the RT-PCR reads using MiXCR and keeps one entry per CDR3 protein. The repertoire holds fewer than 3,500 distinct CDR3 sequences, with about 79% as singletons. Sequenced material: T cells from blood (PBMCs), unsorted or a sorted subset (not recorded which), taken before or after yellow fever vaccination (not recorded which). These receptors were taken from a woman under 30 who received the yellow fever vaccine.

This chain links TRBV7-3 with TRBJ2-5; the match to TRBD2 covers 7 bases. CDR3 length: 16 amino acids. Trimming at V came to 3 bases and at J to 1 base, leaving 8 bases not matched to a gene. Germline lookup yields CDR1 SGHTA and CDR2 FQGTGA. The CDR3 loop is CASSFLGGGGQETQYF. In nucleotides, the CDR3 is TGTGCCAGCAGCTTCTTAGGCGGGGGAGGCCAAGAGACCCAGTACTTC. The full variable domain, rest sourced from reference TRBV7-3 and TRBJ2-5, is GAGVSQTPSNKVTEKGKYVELRCDPISGHTALYWYRQSLGQGPEFLIYFQGTGAADDSGLPNDRFFAVRPEGSVSTLKIQRTERGDSAVYLCASSFLGGGGQETQYFGPGTRLLVL.

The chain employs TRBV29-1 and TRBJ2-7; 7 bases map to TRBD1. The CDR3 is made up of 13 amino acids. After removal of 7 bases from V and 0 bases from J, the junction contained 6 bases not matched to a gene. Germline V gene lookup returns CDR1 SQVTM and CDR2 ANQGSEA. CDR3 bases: TGCAGCGCTACGACAGGGAGCTCCTACGAGCAGTACTTC. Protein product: CSATTGSSYEQYF.

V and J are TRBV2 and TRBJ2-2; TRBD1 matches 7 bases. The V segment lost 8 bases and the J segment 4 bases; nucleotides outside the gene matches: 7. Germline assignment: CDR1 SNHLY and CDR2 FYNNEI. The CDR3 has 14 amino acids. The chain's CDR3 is CASVRQGGTGELFF. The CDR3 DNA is TGTGCCAGCGTTCGACAGGGCGGCACCGGGGAGCTGTTTTTT.

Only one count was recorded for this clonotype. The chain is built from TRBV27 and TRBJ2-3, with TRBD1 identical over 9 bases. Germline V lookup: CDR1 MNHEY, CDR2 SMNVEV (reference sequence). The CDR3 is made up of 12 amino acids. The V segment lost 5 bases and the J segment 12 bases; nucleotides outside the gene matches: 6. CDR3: CASSIRQGVQYF. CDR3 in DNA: TGTGCCAGCAGTATAAGACAGGGGGTACAGTATTTT.

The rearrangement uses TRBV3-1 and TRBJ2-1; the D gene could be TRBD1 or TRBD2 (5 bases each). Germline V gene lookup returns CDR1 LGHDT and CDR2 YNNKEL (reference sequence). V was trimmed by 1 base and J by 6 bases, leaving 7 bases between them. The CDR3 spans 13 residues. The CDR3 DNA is TGTGCCAGCAGCCAAGGAGGGGTCAATGAGCAGTTCTTC. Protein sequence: CASSQGGVNEQFF.

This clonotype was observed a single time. The CDR3 region has the DNA TGTGCCACCAGCGCTAGCGGGGGGGCCACAGATACGCAGTATTTT. Translating gives CATSASGGATDTQYF. The rearrangement links TRBV15 to TRBJ2-3; 12 bases are a match to TRBD2. From germline, CDR1 is LNHNV and CDR2 YYDKDF (reference sequence). This CDR3 comprises 15 residues. The V gene end was trimmed by 5 bases and the J gene end by 2 bases; junction bases not matched to a gene: 2.

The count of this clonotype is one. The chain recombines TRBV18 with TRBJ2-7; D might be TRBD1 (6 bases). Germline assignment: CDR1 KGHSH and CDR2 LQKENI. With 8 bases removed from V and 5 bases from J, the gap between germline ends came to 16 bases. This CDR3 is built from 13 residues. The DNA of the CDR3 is TGTGCCAGCCACGCAGGGGCGTTCAACGAGCAGTACTTC. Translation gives CASHAGAFNEQYF.

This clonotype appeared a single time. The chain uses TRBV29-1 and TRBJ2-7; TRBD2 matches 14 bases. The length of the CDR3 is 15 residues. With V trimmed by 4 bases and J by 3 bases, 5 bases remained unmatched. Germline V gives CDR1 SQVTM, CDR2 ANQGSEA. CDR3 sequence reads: CSVAGGLAGVYEQYF. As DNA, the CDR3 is TGCAGCGTTGCTGGGGGACTAGCGGGAGTCTACGAGCAGTACTTC.

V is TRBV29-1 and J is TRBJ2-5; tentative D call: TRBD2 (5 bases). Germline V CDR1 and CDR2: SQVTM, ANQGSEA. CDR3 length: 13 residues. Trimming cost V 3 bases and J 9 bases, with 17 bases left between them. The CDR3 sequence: CSVESKYEEAQYF. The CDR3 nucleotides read TGCAGCGTTGAGTCCAAGTACGAGGAGGCCCAGTACTTC.

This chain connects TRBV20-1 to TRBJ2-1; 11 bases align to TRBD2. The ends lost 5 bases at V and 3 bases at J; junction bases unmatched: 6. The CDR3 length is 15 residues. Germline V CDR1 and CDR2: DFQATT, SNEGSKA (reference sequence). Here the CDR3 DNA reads TGCAGTGCTCCGGGACTAGCGGTTGACTACAATGAGCAGTTCTTC. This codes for CSAPGLAVDYNEQFF.

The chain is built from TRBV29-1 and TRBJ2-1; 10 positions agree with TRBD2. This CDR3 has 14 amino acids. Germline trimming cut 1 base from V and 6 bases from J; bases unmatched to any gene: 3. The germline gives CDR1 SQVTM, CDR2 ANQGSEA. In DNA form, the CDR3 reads TGCAGCGTTGAAGGGGTAGCGGGAGGCAATGAGCAGTTCTTC. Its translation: CSVEGVAGGNEQFF.

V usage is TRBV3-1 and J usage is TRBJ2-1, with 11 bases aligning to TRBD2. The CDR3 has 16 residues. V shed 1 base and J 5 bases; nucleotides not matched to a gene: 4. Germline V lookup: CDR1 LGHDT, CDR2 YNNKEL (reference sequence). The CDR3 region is CASSQVLAGGNNEQFF. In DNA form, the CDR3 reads TGTGCCAGCAGCCAAGTATTAGCGGGAGGGAACAATGAGCAGTTCTTC.

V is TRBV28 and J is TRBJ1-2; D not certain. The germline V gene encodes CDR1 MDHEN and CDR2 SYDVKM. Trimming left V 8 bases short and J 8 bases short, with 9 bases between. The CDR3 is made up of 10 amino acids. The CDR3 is CASEQGGYTF. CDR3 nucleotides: TGTGCCAGCGAGCAAGGGGGCTACACCTTC.

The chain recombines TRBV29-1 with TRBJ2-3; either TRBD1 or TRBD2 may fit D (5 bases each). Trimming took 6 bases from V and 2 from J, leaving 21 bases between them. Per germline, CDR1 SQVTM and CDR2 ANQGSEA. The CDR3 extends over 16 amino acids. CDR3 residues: CSVQLVGTEITDTQYF. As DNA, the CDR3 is TGCAGCGTCCAACTGGTCGGGACGGAAATCACAGATACGCAGTATTTT.

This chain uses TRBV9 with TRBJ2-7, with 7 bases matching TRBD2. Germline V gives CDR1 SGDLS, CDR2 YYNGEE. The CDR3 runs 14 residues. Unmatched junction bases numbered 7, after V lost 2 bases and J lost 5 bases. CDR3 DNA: TGTGCCAGCAGCGTCCGGGACTACTGGGACGAGCAGTACTTC. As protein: CASSVRDYWDEQYF.

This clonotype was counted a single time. DNA for the CDR3: TGCGCCAGCAGCCCCGGGACTAGCGGGAACTACGAGCAGTACTTC. Protein product: CASSPGTSGNYEQYF. This chain uses TRBV4-3 with TRBJ2-7; 13 nucleotides agree with TRBD2. The CDR3 runs 15 residues. Per the germline V gene, CDR1 is LGHNA and CDR2 is YSLEER. Unmatched junction bases numbered 3, after V lost 4 bases and J lost 3 bases.

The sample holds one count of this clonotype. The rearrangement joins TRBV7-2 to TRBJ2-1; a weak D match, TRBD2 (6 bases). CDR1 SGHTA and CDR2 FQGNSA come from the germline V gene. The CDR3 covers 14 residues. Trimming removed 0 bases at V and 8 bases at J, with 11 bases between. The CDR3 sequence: CASSLAGGVDEQFF. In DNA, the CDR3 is TGTGCCAGCAGCTTAGCGGGAGGAGTCGATGAGCAGTTCTTC.

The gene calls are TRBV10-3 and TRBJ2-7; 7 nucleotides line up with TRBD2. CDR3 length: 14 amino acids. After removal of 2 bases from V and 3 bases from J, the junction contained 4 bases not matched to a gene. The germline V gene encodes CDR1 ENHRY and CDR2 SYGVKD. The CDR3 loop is CAISEVERDYEQYF. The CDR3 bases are TGTGCCATCAGTGAGGTGGAGCGGGACTACGAGCAGTACTTC.

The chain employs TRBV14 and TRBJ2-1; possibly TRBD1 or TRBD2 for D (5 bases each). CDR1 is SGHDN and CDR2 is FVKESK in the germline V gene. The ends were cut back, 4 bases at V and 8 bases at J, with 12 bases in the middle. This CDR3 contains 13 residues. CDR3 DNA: TGTGCCAGCAGCCCCCTGGGGGTCGATGAGCAGTTCTTC. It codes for CASSPLGVDEQFF.

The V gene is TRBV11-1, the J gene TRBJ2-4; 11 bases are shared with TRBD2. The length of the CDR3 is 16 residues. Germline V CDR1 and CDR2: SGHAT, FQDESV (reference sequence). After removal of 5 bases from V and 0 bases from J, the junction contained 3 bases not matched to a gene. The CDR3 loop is CASSLLAGVAKNIQYF. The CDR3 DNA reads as TGTGCCAGCAGCCTACTAGCGGGAGTAGCCAAAAACATTCAGTACTTC.

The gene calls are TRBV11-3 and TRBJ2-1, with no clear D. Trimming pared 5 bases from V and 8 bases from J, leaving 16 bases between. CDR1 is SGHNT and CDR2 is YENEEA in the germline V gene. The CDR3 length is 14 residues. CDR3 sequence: CASSLSQTNYEQFF. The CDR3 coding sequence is TGTGCCAGCAGCCTATCTCAAACCAATTATGAGCAGTTCTTC.

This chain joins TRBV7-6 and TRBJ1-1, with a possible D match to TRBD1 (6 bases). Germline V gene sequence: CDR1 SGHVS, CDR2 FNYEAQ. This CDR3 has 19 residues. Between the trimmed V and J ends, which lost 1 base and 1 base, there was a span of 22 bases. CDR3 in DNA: TGTGCCAGCAGCTTAGTGATCGGGGGCGGGGATTTAGCGAACACTGAAGCTTTCTTT. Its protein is CASSLVIGGGDLANTEAFF.

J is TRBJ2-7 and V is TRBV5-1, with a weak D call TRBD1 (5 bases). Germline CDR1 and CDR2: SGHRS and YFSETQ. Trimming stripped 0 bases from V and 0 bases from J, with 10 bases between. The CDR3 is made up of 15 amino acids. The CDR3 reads CASSLGPQGSYEQYF. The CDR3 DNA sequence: TGCGCCAGCAGCTTGGGCCCCCAGGGCTCCTACGAGCAGTACTTC.

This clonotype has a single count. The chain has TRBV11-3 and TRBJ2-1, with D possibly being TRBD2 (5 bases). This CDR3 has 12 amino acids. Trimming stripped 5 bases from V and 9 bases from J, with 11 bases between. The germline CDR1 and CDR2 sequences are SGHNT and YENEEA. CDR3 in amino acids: CASSPTRREQFF. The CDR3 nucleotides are TGTGCCAGCAGCCCTACTAGACGTGAGCAGTTCTTC.

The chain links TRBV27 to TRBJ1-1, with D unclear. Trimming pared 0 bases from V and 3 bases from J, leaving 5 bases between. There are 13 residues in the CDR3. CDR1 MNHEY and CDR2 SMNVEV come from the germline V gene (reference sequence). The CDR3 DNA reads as TGTGCCAGCAGTTTATCGACTTACACTGAAGCTTTCTTT. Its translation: CASSLSTYTEAFF.

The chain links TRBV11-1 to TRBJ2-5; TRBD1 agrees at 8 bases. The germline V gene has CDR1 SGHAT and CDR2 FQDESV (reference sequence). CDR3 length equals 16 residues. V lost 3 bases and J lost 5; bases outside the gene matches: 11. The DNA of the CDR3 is TGTGCCAGCAGCTTCCCGTTGACAGGGGAGAAGGAGACCCAGTACTTC. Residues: CASSFPLTGEKETQYF.

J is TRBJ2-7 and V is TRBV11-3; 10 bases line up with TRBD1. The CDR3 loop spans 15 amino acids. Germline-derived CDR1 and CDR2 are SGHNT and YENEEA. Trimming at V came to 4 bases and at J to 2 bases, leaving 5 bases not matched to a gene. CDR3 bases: TGTGCCAGCAGCTCCTGGGACAGGGGTCCCTACGAGCAGTACTTC. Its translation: CASSSWDRGPYEQYF.